The following is a T cell receptor beta chain sequence with its context. Its antigen is unknown. The record originates from a study of a mutant IDH1 vaccine in newly diagnosed glioma. Study at large: Patients began vaccination 4-6 weeks after radiotherapy alone, or with temozolomide cycles.

Time point defined: week 5, during vaccination. Vaccination used 300 ug of mutant IDH1 20-mer peptide per dose, with topical imiquimod. Using immunoSEQ multiplex PCR, the repertoire was profiled, and TCRdb retains in-frame clones only, with some absent. Found here are 45,000 to 60,000 clones, approximately 78% of them singletons; the top ten hold roughly 4.8%. Trimming pared 0 bases from V and 7 bases from J, leaving 17 bases between. This CDR3 has 15 residues. Germline CDR1 reads SGDLS; CDR2 reads YYNGEE. The material was PBMCs, obtained from a glioma patient whose treatment included an IDH1 peptide vaccine. This receptor was taken from a man between 50 and 59 years old with glioma. This chain joins TRBV9 and TRBJ2-7; D not certain. Here the CDR3 reads CASSVAGGPQDEQYF. The DNA for the CDR3 is TGTGCCAGCAGCGTAGCTGGCGGCCCCCAGGATGAGCAGTACTTC. The full variable domain, in which reference TRBV9 and TRBJ2-7 provide the parts outside the CDR3, is DSGVTQTPKHLITATGQRVTLRCSPRSGDLSVYWYQQSLDQGLQFLIQYYNGEERAKGNILERFSAQQFPDLHSELNLSSLELGDSALYFCASSVAGGPQDEQYFGPGTRLTVT.